This record concerns one T cell receptor beta chain sequence. This entry is derived from a study of patients and donors after allogeneic stem cell transplantation. Using its own MiXCR run on the RT-PCR reads, TCRdb lists one record per CDR3 protein. The profile shows more than 150,000 distinct CDR3 sequences, less than 45% of them singletons. In germline, CDR1 is SEHNR, CDR2 FQNEAQ (reference sequence). The length of the CDR3 is 15 residues. Unmatched junction bases numbered 9, after V lost 1 base and J lost 9 bases. This clonotype originated in a human donor who was either an allogeneic HSCT recipient or a stem cell or donor lymphocyte infusion donor (not recorded which). It is not recorded whose cells these are; they may come from a transplant donor. This sequence joins TRBV7-9 and TRBJ2-1; 7 positions agree with TRBD1. Sequencing input: blood, either unsorted or a sorted T cell fraction (not recorded which). The CDR3 sequence: CASSLGPGTDTEQFF. The CDR3 DNA follows: TGTGCCAGCAGCTTAGGCCCCGGGACAGACACTGAGCAGTTCTTC. Variable domain in full (rest from reference TRBV7-9 and TRBJ2-1): DTGVSQNPRHKITKRGQNVTFRCDPISEHNRLYWYRQTLGQGPEFLTYFQNEAQLEKSRLLSDRFSAERPKGSFSTLEIQRTEQGDSAMYLCASSLGPGTDTEQFFGPGTRLTVL.